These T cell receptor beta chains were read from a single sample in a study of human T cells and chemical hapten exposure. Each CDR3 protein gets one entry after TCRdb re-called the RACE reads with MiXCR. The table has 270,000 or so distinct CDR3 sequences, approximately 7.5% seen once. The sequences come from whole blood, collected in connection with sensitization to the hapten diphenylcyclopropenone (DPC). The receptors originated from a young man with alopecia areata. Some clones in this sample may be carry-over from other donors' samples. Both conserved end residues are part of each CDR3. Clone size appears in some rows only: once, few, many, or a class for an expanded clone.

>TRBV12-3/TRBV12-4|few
CASSLGVSYGYTF
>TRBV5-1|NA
CASSLVTGSEAFF
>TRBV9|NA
CASSVGTGWDQPQHF
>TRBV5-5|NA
CASSLRRMDFNEKLFF
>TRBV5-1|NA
CASNNGLRLTEAFF
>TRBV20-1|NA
CSARSRGVNTEAFF
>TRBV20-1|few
CSARDPSGGLYNEQFF
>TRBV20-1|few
CSAPVGVTNEKLFF
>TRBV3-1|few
CASRREWGDTQYF
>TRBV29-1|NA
CSGGTGGGEKLFF
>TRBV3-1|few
CASSLGTAAYEQYF
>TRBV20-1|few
CSAIGQGYTEAFF
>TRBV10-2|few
CASSENVAGNEQFF
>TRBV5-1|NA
CASSFPGGVWTYQRDEQFF
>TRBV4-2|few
CASSQPNRADQPQHF
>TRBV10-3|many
CAIMGQTYEQYF
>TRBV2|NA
CASSAVGGRVGELFF
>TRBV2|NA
CASGGEKTGELFF
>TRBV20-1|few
CSARDPRGNRGAYNEQFF
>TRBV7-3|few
CASSSLGLAGPGELFF
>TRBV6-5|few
CASSYSYTEAFF
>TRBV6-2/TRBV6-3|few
CATDVQGITNTGELFF
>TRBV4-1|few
CASSQGGQANYGYTF
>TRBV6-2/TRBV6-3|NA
CASSSPGSTKAFF
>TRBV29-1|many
CSARPENTGELFF
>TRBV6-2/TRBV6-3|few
CASSSPRGTGEPQHF
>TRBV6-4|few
CASSDGAGGTDTQYF
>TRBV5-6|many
CASKGLRGPEKLFF
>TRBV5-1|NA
CASSLVGSIDTQYF
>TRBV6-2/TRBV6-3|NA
CASRSGISYNEQFF
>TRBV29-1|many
CSVVPPLGDTQYF
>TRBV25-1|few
CASSSGPSSYNSPLHF
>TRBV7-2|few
CASSLNQPTNEKLFF
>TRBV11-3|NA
CASSFRTGGRDEQFF
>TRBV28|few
CASSSPRGGYEQYF
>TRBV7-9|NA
CASSLAGADENIQYF
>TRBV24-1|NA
CATSDSTGSGYTF
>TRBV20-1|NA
CSASGPRNQPQHF
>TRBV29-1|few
CSVEDLSGIEEGDTQYF
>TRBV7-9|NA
CASSLAIAPDRDEKLFF
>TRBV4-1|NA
CASSQERGYTF
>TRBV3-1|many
CASSQGTIQETQYF
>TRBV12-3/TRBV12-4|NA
CASIPGEFFNNEQFF
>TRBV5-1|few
CASSLMGAGTDTQYF
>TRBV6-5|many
CASSYQAGVTYEQYF
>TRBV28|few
CASSQQGLYEQYF
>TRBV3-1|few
CASSLTRDRVRGTEAFF
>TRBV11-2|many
CASSSLRKRGPTDEQFF
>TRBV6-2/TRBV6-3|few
CASTPQLRTGELFF
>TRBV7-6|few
CASSPGTPQETQYF